The 30 T cell receptor beta chains presented below share a single source sample, sequenced in a study of shared clonotypes between healthy human individuals (dated by TCRdb to the early 2020s). Libraries were prepared through the immunoSEQ multiplex PCR assay. TCRdb limited this immuneACCESS table to in-frame rearrangements with V and J called. A share of clones is missing; checked studies link under half to unresolved V genes, and the rest is unexplained. This sample lists hundreds of thousands of clones; about 92% were detected once. About 24% of the sample comes from the top ten. CD8 naive samples consisted of CD45RO-negative cells that were positively selected for CCR7, yielding a CD45RA+CCR7+ population without TemRA cells. The sequencing input was naive CD8+ T cells sorted from blood. The intended sense of this specimen's cell subset or site label: CD45RA+CCR7+. The receptors come from a man in his thirties or forties in good health.

V is TRBV2 and J is TRBJ2-7; TRBD2 agrees at 7 bases. The V gene end was trimmed by 8 bases and the J gene end by 2 bases; junction bases not matched to a gene: 15. The germline gives CDR1 SNHLY, CDR2 FYNNEI. This CDR3 comprises 16 residues. DNA for the CDR3: TGTGCCAGCCTGACCCGACCTGCTAGCGGCCCCTACGAGCAGTACTTC. Translation: CASLTRPASGPYEQYF.

The chain couples TRBV9 to TRBJ2-1, with TRBD2 matching over 9 bases. The CDR3 contains 18 residues. Germline V CDR1 and CDR2: SGDLS, YYNGEE. V lost 4 bases to trimming and J lost 3 bases; unmatched junction nucleotides: 14. In DNA, the CDR3 is TGTGCCAGCAGCACCCCCAGTGGGGCTAGCGGGATCTACAATGAGCAGTTCTTC. This encodes CASSTPSGASGIYNEQFF.

V gene TRBV6-6 combines with J gene TRBJ2-2; unclear D gene. Germline V gene lookup returns CDR1 MNHNY and CDR2 SVGAGI (reference sequence). The CDR3 is made up of 15 amino acids. V dropped 2 bases and J dropped 0 bases, with 7 bases sitting between them. The CDR3 region has the DNA TGTGCCAGCAGTTACCCAGGAACGAACACCGGGGAGCTGTTTTTT. It specifies CASSYPGTNTGELFF.

J is TRBJ2-7 and V is TRBV7-9, with D possibly being TRBD1 (6 bases). The ends were cut back, 3 bases at V and 5 bases at J, with 14 bases in the middle. From germline, CDR1 is SEHNR and CDR2 FQNEAQ (reference sequence). This CDR3 comprises 14 residues. CDR3 residues: CASSFPDRFHEQYF. CDR3 DNA: TGTGCCAGCAGCTTCCCCGACAGGTTCCACGAGCAGTACTTC.

The V call is TRBV6-5, the J call TRBJ2-7; 7 bases align to TRBD2. The CDR3 spans 15 residues. With V trimmed by 6 bases and J by 6 bases, 14 bases remained unmatched. Per germline, CDR1 MNHEY and CDR2 SVGAGI. The CDR3 sequence is CASRPPRGSRTEQYF. The CDR3 DNA follows: TGTGCCAGCAGACCCCCCCGCGGGAGTCGGACCGAGCAGTACTTC.

V is TRBV15 and J is TRBJ2-3; TRBD2 matches at 7 bases. The germline V gene has CDR1 LNHNV and CDR2 YYDKDF (reference sequence). The V segment lost 10 bases and the J segment 0 bases; nucleotides outside the gene matches: 7. The CDR3 extends over 14 amino acids. The CDR3 bases are TGTGCCAGTTCTCTAGCGGTTAGCACAGATACGCAGTATTTT. Translated, it gives CASSLAVSTDTQYF.

The chain recombines TRBV2 with TRBJ2-3; 9 bases fit TRBD2. The germline V gene has CDR1 SNHLY and CDR2 FYNNEI. V dropped 5 bases and J dropped 0; count of bases not matched to a gene: 6. The CDR3 length is 16 residues. The CDR3 DNA reads as TGTGCCAGCAGTTCCGGGACTAGCAGTAGCACAGATACGCAGTATTTT. This gives the protein CASSSGTSSSTDTQYF.

CDR3: CASSLELPNEQFF. The CDR3 DNA reads TGTGCCAGCAGCTTAGAACTCCCCAATGAGCAGTTCTTC. The chain is built from TRBV11-2 and TRBJ2-1; D is unresolved. The CDR3 contains 13 residues. From germline, CDR1 is SGHAT and CDR2 FQNNGV. V lost 0 bases, J lost 6 bases, and 6 bases lay in between.

V gene TRBV15 combines with J gene TRBJ2-3, with a weak D call TRBD2 (5 bases). The CDR3 runs to 14 residues. Germline V gives CDR1 LNHNV, CDR2 YYDKDF (reference sequence). The germline V and J ends were trimmed by 5 bases and 6 bases, with 15 bases remaining between them. The CDR3 spells CATSRGFGKDTQYF. The CDR3 DNA is TGTGCCACCAGCCGGGGATTCGGGAAGGATACGCAGTATTTT.

This chain connects TRBV28 to TRBJ2-7, with no clear D. Germline-derived CDR1 and CDR2 are MDHEN and SYDVKM. V lost 1 base and J lost 4, with 8 bases in between. The CDR3 extends over 13 amino acids. CDR3 residues: CASSLYEAYEQYF. CDR3 coding DNA: TGTGCCAGCAGTTTATATGAGGCATACGAGCAGTACTTC.

The CDR3 DNA reads TGCGCCAGCAGCCAAGATCTCCCTAGCGGGATCTACGAGCAGTACTTC. It is translated as CASSQDLPSGIYEQYF. The V and J genes are TRBV4-1 and TRBJ2-7, with TRBD2 matching over 9 bases. The germline gives CDR1 MGHRA, CDR2 YSYEKL. V shed 0 bases and J 3 bases; nucleotides not matched to a gene: 6. CDR3 length: 16 amino acids.

V and J are TRBV19 and TRBJ2-7; either TRBD1 or TRBD2 may fit D (5 bases each). V was shortened by 3 bases and J by 2 bases, with 17 bases between the two germline ends. The CDR3 loop spans 16 amino acids. In germline, CDR1 is LNHDA, CDR2 SQIVND (reference sequence). The chain's CDR3 is CASSMGPIDFTYEQYF. CDR3 coding DNA: TGTGCCAGTAGTATGGGACCGATCGATTTTACCTACGAGCAGTACTTC.

The chain carries TRBV4-1 and TRBJ1-5; D is perhaps TRBD1 (5 bases). The CDR3 extends over 15 amino acids. The V end was cut by 4 bases, the J end by 0 bases, with 10 bases between. The germline V gene encodes CDR1 MGHRA and CDR2 YSYEKL. Here the CDR3 reads CASSLRDGSNQPQHF. The CDR3 nucleotides read TGCGCCAGCAGCCTCCGGGACGGTAGCAATCAGCCCCAGCATTTT.

On this clone itself: Other DNA sequences in this sample translate to the same CDR3. V is TRBV19 and J is TRBJ2-7; tentative D call: TRBD2 (5 bases). CDR1 and CDR2 from the germline V gene are LNHDA and SQIVND (reference sequence). There are 14 residues in the CDR3. With 3 bases removed from V and 1 base from J, the gap between germline ends came to 10 bases. Written as DNA, the CDR3 is TGTGCCAGTAGTATCCCGGGGTCTTCCTACGAGCAGTACTTC. This gives the protein CASSIPGSSYEQYF. Full variable domain (remainder filled in from reference TRBV19 and TRBJ2-7): DGGITQSPKYLFRKEGQNVTLSCEQNLNHDAMYWYRQDPGQGLRLIYYSQIVNDFQKGDIAEGYSVSREKKESFPLTVTSAQKNPTAFYLCASSIPGSSYEQYFGPGTRLTVT.

This chain uses TRBV5-5 with TRBJ2-4; D is possibly TRBD1 or TRBD2 (6 bases each). V was pared by 4 bases and J by 8 bases, with 19 bases between. CDR3 length equals 15 residues. Germline values: CDR1 SGHKS, CDR2 YYEKEE (reference sequence). The CDR3 is CASSPSRGTSYIQYF. CDR3 nucleotide sequence: TGTGCCAGCAGCCCGAGCCGGGGGACAAGTTACATTCAGTACTTC. Looking up the rest from reference TRBV5-5 and TRBJ2-4 gives the full variable domain: DAGVTQSPTHLIKTRGQQVTLRCSPISGHKSVSWYQQVLGQGPQFIFQYYEKEERGRGNFPDRFSARQFPNYSSELNVNALLLGDSALYLCASSPSRGTSYIQYFGAGTRLSVL.

The chain recombines TRBV5-1 with TRBJ2-7; 9 bases align to TRBD2. The CDR3 is 15 residues long. The germline gives CDR1 SGHRS, CDR2 YFSETQ. V dropped 0 bases and J dropped 3; count of bases not matched to a gene: 4. This chain's CDR3 is CASSLGLAGRYEQYF. The CDR3 DNA sequence: TGCGCCAGCAGCTTGGGCCTAGCGGGACGCTACGAGCAGTACTTC.

This chain connects TRBV28 to TRBJ1-4; possible D gene TRBD1, 5 bases. This CDR3 contains 18 residues. CDR1 and CDR2 from the germline V gene are MDHEN and SYDVKM. The V end lost 2 bases, the J end lost 7 bases, and 23 bases lay between the germline ends. This CDR3 reads CASSLIGAVRRIGEKLFF. The CDR3 nucleotides read TGTGCCAGCAGTTTAATCGGGGCGGTAAGGCGGATAGGTGAAAAACTGTTTTTT.

Notes on this clone: The same CDR3 is also encoded by other DNA sequences in this sample. The gene calls are TRBV9 and TRBJ1-2, with D unresolved. The CDR3 runs 12 residues. The V gene's germline CDR1 is SGDLS and CDR2 YYNGEE. Between the trimmed V and J ends, which lost 4 bases and 4 bases, there was a span of 8 bases. The CDR3 nucleotides are TGTGCCAGCAGCCTAAACAGCTATGGCTACACCTTC. This codes for CASSLNSYGYTF.

This sequence joins TRBV9 and TRBJ2-3; a weak D match, TRBD2 (5 bases). The CDR3 totals 14 residues. Trimming stripped 4 bases from V and 3 bases from J, with 12 bases between. The V gene's germline CDR1 is SGDLS and CDR2 YYNGEE. Here the CDR3 reads CASSPFSGTDTQYF. The CDR3 nucleotides read TGTGCCAGCAGCCCCTTTTCGGGAACAGATACGCAGTATTTT.

The rearrangement uses TRBV7-9 and TRBJ2-1; 10 bases are shared with TRBD2. With 5 bases clipped from V and 8 bases from J, the junction kept 9 bases outside the gene matches. CDR1 is SEHNR, CDR2 FQNEAQ, per germline (reference sequence). The CDR3 totals 15 residues. CDR3 sequence reads: CASSPSGSIADEQFF. The CDR3 region has the DNA TGTGCCAGCAGCCCTAGCGGGAGTATCGCCGATGAGCAGTTCTTC.

This CDR3 reads CASSTDTGSGQPQHF. The CDR3 bases are TGTGCCAGTAGTACCGACACAGGGAGTGGGCAGCCCCAGCATTTT. The gene calls are TRBV19 and TRBJ1-5; maybe TRBD1 (6 bases). Germline values: CDR1 LNHDA, CDR2 SQIVND (reference sequence). Trimming took 4 bases from V and 7 from J, leaving 17 bases between them. This CDR3 has 15 residues.

This sequence joins TRBV5-1 and TRBJ1-4; D is perhaps TRBD1 (5 bases). V lost 4 bases and J lost 0, with 10 bases in between. Germline V lookup: CDR1 SGHRS, CDR2 YFSETQ. This CDR3 spans 15 amino acids. CDR3 sequence reads: CASSRTQATNEKLFF. The CDR3 DNA follows: TGCGCCAGCAGCCGGACACAAGCAACTAATGAAAAACTGTTTTTT.

The rearrangement uses TRBV6-5 and TRBJ2-3; no definite D call. V was cut by 5 bases and J by 1 base, with 13 bases left in between. Germline V gives CDR1 MNHEY, CDR2 SVGAGI. CDR3 length: 15 residues. The CDR3 region is CASSGLSGRTDTQYF. CDR3 nucleotide sequence: TGTGCCAGCAGTGGTCTGTCAGGCCGCACAGATACGCAGTATTTT.

CDR3 region: CASSEKGMNTEAFF. In DNA form, the CDR3 reads TGTGCCAGCAGCGAGAAGGGCATGAACACTGAAGCTTTCTTT. V and J are TRBV9 and TRBJ1-1; D is undetermined. Trimming took 3 bases from V and 0 from J, leaving 9 bases between them. In germline, CDR1 is SGDLS, CDR2 YYNGEE. There are 14 residues in the CDR3.

The rearrangement joins TRBV10-3 to TRBJ2-3, with D possibly TRBD1 on 6 matching bases. The CDR3 consists of 16 residues. V lost 0 bases to trimming and J lost 2 bases, with 12 bases between them. CDR1 and CDR2 (germline): ENHRY, SYGVKD. For the CDR3, the DNA is TGTGCCATCAGTGAGTCAAGACAGGACTTCACAGATACGCAGTATTTT. Protein: CAISESRQDFTDTQYF.

The chain carries TRBV7-9 and TRBJ1-2, with D possibly TRBD1 on 5 matching bases. The CDR3 sequence is 14 residues long. Per germline, CDR1 SEHNR and CDR2 FQNEAQ (reference sequence). V was shortened by 10 bases and J by 6 bases, with 21 bases between the two germline ends. This CDR3 reads CATDKRGAGHGYTF. CDR3 in DNA: TGTGCCACCGACAAGCGCGGGGCTGGGCATGGCTACACCTTC.

The chain joins TRBV7-2 to TRBJ2-2; 7 bases align to TRBD2. This CDR3 contains 15 residues. Germline CDR1 SGHTA, CDR2 FQGNSA. Trimming took 1 base from V and 6 from J; bases not matched to a gene: 5. In DNA, the CDR3 is TGTGCCAGCAGCTTAGAGGGAGGGTTGGCCGGGGAGCTGTTTTTT. This translates into CASSLEGGLAGELFF.

V is TRBV19 and J is TRBJ2-7, with 8 bases aligning to TRBD1. Germline CDR1 and CDR2: LNHDA and SQIVND (reference sequence). This CDR3 spans 12 amino acids. Trimming removed 4 bases from V and 6 bases from J; junction bases left unmatched: 2. This CDR3 reads CASSTTGVEQYF. The CDR3 DNA follows: TGTGCCAGTAGTACGACAGGGGTCGAGCAGTACTTC. The full variable domain, completed using reference TRBV19 and TRBJ2-7, is DGGITQSPKYLFRKEGQNVTLSCEQNLNHDAMYWYRQDPGQGLRLIYYSQIVNDFQKGDIAEGYSVSREKKESFPLTVTSAQKNPTAFYLCASSTTGVEQYFGPGTRLTVT.

The chain uses TRBV30 and TRBJ2-3, with 8 bases that match TRBD2. The CDR3 runs 13 residues. The V segment lost 3 bases and the J segment 4 bases; nucleotides outside the gene matches: 3. Germline V gene lookup returns CDR1 GTSNPN and CDR2 SVGIG (reference sequence). The CDR3 DNA follows: TGTGCCTGGAGCAGAGCGGGGGCAGATACGCAGTATTTT. This sequence encodes CAWSRAGADTQYF.

Points on this clone: The identical CDR3 is also encoded by other nucleotide sequences in the sample. The chain recombines TRBV29-1 with TRBJ2-7; D is possibly TRBD1 or TRBD2 (5 bases each). V was clipped by 0 bases and J by 1 base, with 10 bases between them. This CDR3 has 14 amino acids. Germline V gives CDR1 SQVTM, CDR2 ANQGSEA. CDR3 in DNA: TGCAGCGTTGAAGATCGGGGCTCTTCCTACGAGCAGTACTTC. Its protein product is CSVEDRGSSYEQYF.